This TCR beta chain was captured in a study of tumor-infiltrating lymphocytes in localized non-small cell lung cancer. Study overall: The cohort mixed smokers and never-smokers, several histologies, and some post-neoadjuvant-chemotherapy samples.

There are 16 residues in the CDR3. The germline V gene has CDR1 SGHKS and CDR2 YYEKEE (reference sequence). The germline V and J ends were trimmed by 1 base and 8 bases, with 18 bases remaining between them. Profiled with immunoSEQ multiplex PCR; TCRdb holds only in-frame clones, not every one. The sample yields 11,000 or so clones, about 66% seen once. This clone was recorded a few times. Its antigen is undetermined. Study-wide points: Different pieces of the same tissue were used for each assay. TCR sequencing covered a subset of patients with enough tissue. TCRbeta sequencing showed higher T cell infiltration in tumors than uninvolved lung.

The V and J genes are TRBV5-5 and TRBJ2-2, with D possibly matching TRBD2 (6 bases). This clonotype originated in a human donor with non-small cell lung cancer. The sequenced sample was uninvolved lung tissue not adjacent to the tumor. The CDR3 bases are TGTGCCAGCAGCTTGACCATGCGGGGAAGCGGTGGGGAGCTGTTTTTT. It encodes CASSLTMRGSGGELFF.